The present TCR beta chain was sequenced within a study of T cells in Graves' hyperthyroidism and ophthalmopathy. General study findings and limits: Blood also contained most expanded thyroid clonotypes above 0.001.

The TCR beta CDR3 regions underwent amplification using RNA transcripts as the source. Using the HTBI primer set, a first-round RT-PCR was run on the TCR CDR3. Using its own MiXCR run on the multiplex PCR reads, TCRdb lists one record per CDR3 protein. The sample includes under 400,000 distinct CDR3 sequences, around 14% of them seen just once. Deletions cut 2 bases from V and 4 bases from J, with 11 bases between. CDR1 KGHSH and CDR2 LQKENI come from the germline V gene. The CDR3 is made up of 14 amino acids. On this clonotype: Its antigen is currently unknown.

The study defined stable Graves' hyperthyroidism as no ophthalmopathy progression within 18 months. This sequence was found in a young woman with Graves' hyperthyroidism. The sequencing input was blood. The genes are TRBV18 and TRBJ1-1, with D unclear. In DNA, the CDR3 is TGTGCCAGCTCACCAAGCACGGACGGCACTGAAGCTTTCTTT. This sequence encodes CASSPSTDGTEAFF.